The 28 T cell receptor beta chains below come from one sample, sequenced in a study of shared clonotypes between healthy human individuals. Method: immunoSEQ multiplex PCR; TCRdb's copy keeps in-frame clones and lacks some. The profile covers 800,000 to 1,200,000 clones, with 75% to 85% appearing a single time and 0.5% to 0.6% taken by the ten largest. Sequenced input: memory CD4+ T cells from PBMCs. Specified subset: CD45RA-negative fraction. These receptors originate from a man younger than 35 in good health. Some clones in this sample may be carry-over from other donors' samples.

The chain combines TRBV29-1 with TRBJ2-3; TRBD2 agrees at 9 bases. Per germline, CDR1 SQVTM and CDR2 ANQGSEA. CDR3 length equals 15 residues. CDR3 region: CSALAGRLSTDTQYF. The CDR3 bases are TGCAGTGCACTAGCGGGTCGATTGAGCACAGATACGCAGTATTTT.

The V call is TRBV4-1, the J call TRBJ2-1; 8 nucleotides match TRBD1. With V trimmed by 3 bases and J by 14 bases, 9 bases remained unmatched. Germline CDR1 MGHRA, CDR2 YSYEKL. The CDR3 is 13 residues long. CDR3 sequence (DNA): TGCGCCAGCAGCCAGGTTCCCGACAGGGGTAAGTTCTTC. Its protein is CASSQVPDRGKFF.

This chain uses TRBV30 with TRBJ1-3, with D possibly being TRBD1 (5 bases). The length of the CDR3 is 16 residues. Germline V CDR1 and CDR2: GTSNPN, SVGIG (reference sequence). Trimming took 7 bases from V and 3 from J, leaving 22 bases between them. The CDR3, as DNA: TGTGCCTCCTTAATGCGGGGGTCAGTTATTGGAAACACCATATATTTT. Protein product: CASLMRGSVIGNTIYF.

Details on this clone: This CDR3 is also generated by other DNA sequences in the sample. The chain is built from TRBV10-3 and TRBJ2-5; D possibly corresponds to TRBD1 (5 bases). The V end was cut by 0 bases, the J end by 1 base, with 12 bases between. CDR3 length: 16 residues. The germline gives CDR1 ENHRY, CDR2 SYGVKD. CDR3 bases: TGTGCCATCAGTGAGTCTAGGGGAAGGAGCCAAGAGACCCAGTACTTC. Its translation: CAISESRGRSQETQYF.

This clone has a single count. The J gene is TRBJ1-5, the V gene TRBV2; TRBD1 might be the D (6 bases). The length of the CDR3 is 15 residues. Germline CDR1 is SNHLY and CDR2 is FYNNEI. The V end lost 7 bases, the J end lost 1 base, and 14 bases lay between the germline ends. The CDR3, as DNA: TGTGCCAGCAAAGGAACAGGGACGAGCAATCAGCCCCAGCATTTT. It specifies CASKGTGTSNQPQHF.

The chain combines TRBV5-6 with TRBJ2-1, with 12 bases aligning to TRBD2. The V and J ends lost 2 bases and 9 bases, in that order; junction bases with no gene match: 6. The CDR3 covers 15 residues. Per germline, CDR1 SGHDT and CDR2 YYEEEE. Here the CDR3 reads CASSLGLAGIVEQFF. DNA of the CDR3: TGTGCCAGCAGCTTAGGACTAGCGGGGATTGTTGAGCAGTTCTTC. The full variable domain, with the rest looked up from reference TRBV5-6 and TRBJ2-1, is DAGVTQSPTHLIKTRGQQVTLRCSPKSGHDTVSWYQQALGQGPQFIFQYYEEEERQRGNFPDRFSGHQFPNYSSELNVNALLLGDSALYLCASSLGLAGIVEQFFGPGTRLTVL.

CDR3 sequence reads: CASSPTGGRTSYGYTF. CDR3 nucleotides: TGTGCCAGCAGCCCAACCGGGGGGCGAACTAGCTATGGCTACACCTTC. The rearrangement uses TRBV9 and TRBJ1-2; TRBD1 might be the D (6 bases). V dropped 4 bases and J dropped 4 bases, with 20 bases sitting between them. Germline V gives CDR1 SGDLS, CDR2 YYNGEE. The length of the CDR3 is 16 residues.

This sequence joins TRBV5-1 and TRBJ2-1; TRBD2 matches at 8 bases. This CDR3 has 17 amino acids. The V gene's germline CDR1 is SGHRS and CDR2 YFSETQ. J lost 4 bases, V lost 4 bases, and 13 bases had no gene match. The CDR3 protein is CASSGGLALRGYNEQFF. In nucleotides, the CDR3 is TGCGCCAGCAGCGGCGGACTAGCTTTGCGGGGGTACAATGAGCAGTTCTTC.

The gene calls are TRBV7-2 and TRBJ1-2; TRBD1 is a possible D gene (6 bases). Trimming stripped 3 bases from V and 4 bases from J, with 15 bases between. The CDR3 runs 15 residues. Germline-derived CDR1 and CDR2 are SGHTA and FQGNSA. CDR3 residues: CASSLGRGALYGYTF. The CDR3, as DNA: TGTGCCAGCAGCTTGGGACGGGGGGCCCTCTATGGCTACACCTTC.

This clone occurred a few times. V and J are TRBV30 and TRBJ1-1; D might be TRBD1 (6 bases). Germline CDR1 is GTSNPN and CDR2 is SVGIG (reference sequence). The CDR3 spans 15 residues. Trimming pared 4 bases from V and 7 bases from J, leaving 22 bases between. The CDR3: CAWKGFWTAGDEAFF. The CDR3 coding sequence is TGTGCCTGGAAGGGGTTTTGGACAGCCGGGGATGAAGCTTTCTTT. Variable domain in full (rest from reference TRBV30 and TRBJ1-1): SQTIHQWPATLVQPVGSPLSLECTVEGTSNPNLYWYRQAAGRGLQLLFYSVGIGQISSEVPQNLSASRPQDRQFILSSKKLLLSDSGFYLCAWKGFWTAGDEAFFGQGTRLTVV.

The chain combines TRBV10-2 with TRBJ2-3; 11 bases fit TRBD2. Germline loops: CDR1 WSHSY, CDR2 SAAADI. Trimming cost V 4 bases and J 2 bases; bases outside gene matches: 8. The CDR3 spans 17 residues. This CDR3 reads CASSGSGTSGITDTQYF. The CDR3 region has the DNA TGCGCCAGCAGTGGTTCCGGGACTAGCGGCATCACAGATACGCAGTATTTT.

The CDR3 is CSAEDYGYTF. CDR3 nucleotides: TGCAGTGCGGAAGACTATGGCTACACCTTC. V and J are TRBV20-1 and TRBJ1-2, with unresolved D. The germline V and J ends were trimmed by 6 bases and 3 bases, with 5 bases remaining between them. Germline-derived CDR1 and CDR2 are DFQATT and SNEGSKA (reference sequence). This CDR3 is 10 amino acids long.

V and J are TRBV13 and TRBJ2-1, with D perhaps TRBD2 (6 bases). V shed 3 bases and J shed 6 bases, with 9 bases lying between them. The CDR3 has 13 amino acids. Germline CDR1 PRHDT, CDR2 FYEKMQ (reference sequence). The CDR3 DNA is TGTGCCAGCAGCTTGGACTATCGCAATGAGCAGTTCTTC. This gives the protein CASSLDYRNEQFF. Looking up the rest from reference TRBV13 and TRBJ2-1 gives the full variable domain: AAGVIQSPRHLIKEKRETATLKCYPIPRHDTVYWYQQGPGQDPQFLISFYEKMQSDKGSIPDRFSAQQFSDYHSELNMSSLELGDSALYFCASSLDYRNEQFFGPGTRLTVL.

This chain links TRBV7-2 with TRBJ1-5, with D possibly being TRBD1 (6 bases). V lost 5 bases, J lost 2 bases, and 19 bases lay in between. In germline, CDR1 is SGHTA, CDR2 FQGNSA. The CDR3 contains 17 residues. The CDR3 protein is CASSRTPGAVGNQPQHF. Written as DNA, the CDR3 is TGTGCCAGCAGCCGCACCCCAGGGGCGGTGGGCAATCAGCCCCAGCATTTT.

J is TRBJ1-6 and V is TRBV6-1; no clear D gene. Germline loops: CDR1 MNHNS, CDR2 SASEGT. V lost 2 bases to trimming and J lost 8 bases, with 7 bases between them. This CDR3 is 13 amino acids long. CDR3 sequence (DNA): TGTGCCAGCAGTGAACCGCTTTATTCACCCCTCCACTTT. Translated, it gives CASSEPLYSPLHF.

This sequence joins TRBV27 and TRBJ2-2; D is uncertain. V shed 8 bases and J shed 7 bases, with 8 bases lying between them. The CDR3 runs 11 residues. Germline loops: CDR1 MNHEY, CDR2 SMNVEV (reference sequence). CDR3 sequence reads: CASGSIGELFF. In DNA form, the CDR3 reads TGTGCCAGCGGGTCTATCGGGGAGCTGTTTTTT.

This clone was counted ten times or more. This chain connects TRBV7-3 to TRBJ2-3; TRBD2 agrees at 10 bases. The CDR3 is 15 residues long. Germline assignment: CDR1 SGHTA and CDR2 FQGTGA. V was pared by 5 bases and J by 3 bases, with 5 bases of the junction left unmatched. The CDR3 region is CASSLGLAETDTQYF. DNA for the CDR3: TGTGCCAGCAGCCTCGGACTAGCGGAAACAGATACGCAGTATTTT.

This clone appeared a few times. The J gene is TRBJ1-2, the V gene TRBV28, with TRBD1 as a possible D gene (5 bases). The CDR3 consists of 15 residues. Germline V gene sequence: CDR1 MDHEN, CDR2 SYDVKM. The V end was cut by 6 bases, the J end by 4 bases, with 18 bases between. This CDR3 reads CASRLREQGFYGYTF. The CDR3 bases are TGTGCCAGCAGGTTACGGGAGCAGGGCTTCTATGGCTACACCTTC.

The CDR3 protein is CASSLQNEQYF. As DNA, the CDR3 is TGTGCCAGCTCACTTCAGAACGAGCAGTACTTC. V and J are TRBV18 and TRBJ2-7; no clear D. CDR3 length equals 11 residues. Germline V CDR1 and CDR2: KGHSH, LQKENI. Trimming took off 4 bases at V and 5 bases at J, with 6 bases between the two ends.

Here the CDR3 reads CASSPSMDRGYGYTF. CDR3 bases: TGCGCCAGCAGCCCGAGCATGGACAGGGGCTATGGCTACACCTTC. The chain employs TRBV4-1 and TRBJ1-2; 9 bases are a match to TRBD1. Germline V lookup: CDR1 MGHRA, CDR2 YSYEKL. This CDR3 contains 15 residues. V dropped 4 bases and J dropped 4; count of bases not matched to a gene: 7.

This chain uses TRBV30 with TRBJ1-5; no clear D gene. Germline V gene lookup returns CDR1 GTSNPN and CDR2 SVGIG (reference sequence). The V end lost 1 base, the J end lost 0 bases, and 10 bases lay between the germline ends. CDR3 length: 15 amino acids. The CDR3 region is CAWSESSRSNQPQHF. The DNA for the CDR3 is TGTGCCTGGAGTGAGAGCTCCCGTAGCAATCAGCCCCAGCATTTT. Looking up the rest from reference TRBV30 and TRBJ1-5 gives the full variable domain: SQTIHQWPATLVQPVGSPLSLECTVEGTSNPNLYWYRQAAGRGLQLLFYSVGIGQISSEVPQNLSASRPQDRQFILSSKKLLLSDSGFYLCAWSESSRSNQPQHFGDGTRLSIL.

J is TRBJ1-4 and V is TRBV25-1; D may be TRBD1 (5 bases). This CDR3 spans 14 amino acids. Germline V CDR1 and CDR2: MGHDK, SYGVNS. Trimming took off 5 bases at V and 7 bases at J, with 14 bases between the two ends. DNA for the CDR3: TGTGCCAGCAGTTTAGCGGGGACGGGTGAAAAACTGTTTTTT. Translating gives CASSLAGTGEKLFF.

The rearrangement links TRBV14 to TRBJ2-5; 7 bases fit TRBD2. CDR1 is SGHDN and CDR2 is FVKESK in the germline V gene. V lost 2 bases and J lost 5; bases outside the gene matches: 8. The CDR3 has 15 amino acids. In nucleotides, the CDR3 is TGTGCCAGCAGCCAACTATCGGGGGGAAGGGAGACCCAGTACTTC. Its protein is CASSQLSGGRETQYF.

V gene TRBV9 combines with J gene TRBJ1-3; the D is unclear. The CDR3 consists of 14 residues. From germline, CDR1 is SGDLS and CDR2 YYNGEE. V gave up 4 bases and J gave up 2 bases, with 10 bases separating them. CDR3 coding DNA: TGTGCCAGCAGCCCCATAGGAGCTGGAAACACCATATATTTT. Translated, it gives CASSPIGAGNTIYF. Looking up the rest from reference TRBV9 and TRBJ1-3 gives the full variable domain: DSGVTQTPKHLITATGQRVTLRCSPRSGDLSVYWYQQSLDQGLQFLIQYYNGEERAKGNILERFSAQQFPDLHSELNLSSLELGDSALYFCASSPIGAGNTIYFGEGSWLTVV.

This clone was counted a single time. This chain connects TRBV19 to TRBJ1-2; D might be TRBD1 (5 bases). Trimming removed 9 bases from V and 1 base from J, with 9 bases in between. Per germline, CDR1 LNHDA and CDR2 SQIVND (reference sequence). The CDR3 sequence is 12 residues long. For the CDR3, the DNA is TGTGCCAGCAGGGATCTTAACTATGGCTACACCTTC. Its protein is CASRDLNYGYTF.

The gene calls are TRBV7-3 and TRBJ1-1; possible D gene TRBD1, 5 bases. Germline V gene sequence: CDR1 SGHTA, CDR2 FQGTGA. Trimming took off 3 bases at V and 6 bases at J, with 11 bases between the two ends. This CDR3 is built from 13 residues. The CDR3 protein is CASSFQVGAEAFF. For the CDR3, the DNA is TGTGCCAGCAGCTTTCAGGTAGGGGCTGAAGCTTTCTTT.

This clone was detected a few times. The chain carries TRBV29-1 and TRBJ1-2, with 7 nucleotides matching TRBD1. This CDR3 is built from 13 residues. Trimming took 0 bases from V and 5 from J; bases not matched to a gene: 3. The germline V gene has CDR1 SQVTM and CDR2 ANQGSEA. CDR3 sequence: CSVEDPGQYGYTF. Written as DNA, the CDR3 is TGCAGCGTTGAAGACCCGGGACAGTATGGCTACACCTTC.

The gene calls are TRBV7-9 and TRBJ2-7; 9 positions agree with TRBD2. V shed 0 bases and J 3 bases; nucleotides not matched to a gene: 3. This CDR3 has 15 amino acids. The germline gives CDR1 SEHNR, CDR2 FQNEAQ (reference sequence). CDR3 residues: CASSLATSGLYEQYF. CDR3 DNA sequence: TGTGCCAGCAGCTTAGCGACTAGCGGCCTCTACGAGCAGTACTTC.